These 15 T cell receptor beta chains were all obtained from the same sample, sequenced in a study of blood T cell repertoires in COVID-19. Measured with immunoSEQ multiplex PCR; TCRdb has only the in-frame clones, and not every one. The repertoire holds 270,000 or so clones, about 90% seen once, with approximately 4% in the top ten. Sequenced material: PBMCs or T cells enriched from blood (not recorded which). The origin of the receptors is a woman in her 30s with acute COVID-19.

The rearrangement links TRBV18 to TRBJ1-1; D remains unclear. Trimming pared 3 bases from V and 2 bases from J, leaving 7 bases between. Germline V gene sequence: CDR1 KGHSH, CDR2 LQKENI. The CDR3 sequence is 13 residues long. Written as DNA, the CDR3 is TGTGCCAGCTCACCCCCACTAAACACTGAAGCTTTCTTT. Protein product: CASSPPLNTEAFF.

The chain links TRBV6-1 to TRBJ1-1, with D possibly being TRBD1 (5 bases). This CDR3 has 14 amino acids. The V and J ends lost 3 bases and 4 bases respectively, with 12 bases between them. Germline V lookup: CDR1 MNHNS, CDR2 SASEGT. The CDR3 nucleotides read TGTGCCAGCAGTGAGTGGCAGGGTCTCACTGAAGCTTTCTTT. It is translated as CASSEWQGLTEAFF.

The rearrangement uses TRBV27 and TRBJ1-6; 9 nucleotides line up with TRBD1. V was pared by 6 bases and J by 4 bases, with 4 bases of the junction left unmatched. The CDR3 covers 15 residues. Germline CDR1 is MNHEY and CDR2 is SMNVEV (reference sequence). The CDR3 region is CASRGDRDYNSPLHF. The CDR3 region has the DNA TGTGCCAGCAGGGGGGACAGGGATTATAATTCACCCCTCCACTTT.

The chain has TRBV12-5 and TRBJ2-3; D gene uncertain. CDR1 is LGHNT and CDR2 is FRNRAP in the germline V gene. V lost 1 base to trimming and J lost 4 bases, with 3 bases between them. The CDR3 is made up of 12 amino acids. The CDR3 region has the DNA TGTGCTAGTGGTTTGGGAGCAGATACGCAGTATTTT. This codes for CASGLGADTQYF.

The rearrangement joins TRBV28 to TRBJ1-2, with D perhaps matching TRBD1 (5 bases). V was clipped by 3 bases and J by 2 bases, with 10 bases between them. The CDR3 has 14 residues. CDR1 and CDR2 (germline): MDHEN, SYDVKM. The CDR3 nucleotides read TGTGCCAGCAGTTTTGAGCCAGGGAACTATGGCTACACCTTC. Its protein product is CASSFEPGNYGYTF.

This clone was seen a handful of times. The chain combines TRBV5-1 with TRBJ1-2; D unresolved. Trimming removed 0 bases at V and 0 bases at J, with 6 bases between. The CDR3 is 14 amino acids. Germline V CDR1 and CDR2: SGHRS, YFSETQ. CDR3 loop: CASSLDGANYGYTF. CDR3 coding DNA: TGCGCCAGCAGCTTGGACGGGGCTAACTATGGCTACACCTTC.

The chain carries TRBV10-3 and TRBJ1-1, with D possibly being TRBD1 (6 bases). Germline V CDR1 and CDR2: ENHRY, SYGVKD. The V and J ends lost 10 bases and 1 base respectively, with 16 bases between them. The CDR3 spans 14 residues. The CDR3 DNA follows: TGTGCCACCCGGTCACGACAGGAGAACACTGAAGCTTTCTTT. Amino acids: CATRSRQENTEAFF.

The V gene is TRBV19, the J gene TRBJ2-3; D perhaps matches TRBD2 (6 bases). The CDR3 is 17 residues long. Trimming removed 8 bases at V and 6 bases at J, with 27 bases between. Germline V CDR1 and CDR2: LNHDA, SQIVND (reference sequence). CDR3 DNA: TGTGCCAGTCGTCAGCGGGCCCTCTTTGGTGATGTGGATACGCAGTATTTT. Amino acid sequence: CASRQRALFGDVDTQYF.

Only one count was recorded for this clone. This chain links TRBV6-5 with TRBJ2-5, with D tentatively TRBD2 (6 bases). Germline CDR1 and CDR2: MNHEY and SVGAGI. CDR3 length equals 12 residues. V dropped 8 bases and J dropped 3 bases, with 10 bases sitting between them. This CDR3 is CASRGGKETQYF. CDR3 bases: TGTGCCAGCCGGGGCGGGAAAGAGACCCAGTACTTC.

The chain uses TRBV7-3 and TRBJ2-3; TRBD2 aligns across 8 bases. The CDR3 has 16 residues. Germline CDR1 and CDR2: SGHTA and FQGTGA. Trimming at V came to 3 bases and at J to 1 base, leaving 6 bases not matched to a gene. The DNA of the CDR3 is TGTGCCAGCAGCTTGCTAGCGGGCGGGGGCACAGATACGCAGTATTTT. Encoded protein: CASSLLAGGGTDTQYF.

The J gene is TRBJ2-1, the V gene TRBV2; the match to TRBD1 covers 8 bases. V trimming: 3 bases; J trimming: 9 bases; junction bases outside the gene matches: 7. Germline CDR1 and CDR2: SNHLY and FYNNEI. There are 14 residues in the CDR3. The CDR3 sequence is CASSERRQGSEQFF. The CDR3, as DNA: TGTGCCAGCAGTGAGAGGAGACAGGGGAGTGAGCAGTTCTTC.

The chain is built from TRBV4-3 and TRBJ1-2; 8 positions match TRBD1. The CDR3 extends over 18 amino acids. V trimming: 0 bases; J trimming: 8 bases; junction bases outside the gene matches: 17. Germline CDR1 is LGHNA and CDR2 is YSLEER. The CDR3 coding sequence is TGCGCCAGCAGCCAAGAATTTTGGAGTGGACAGGGTGGAGAAGGCTACACCTTC. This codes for CASSQEFWSGQGGEGYTF.

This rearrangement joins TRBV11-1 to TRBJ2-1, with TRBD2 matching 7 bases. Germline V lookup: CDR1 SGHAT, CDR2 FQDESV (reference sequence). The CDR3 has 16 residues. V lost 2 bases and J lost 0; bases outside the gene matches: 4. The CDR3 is CASSLPPSGSYNEQFF. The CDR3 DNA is TGTGCCAGCAGCTTACCCCCTAGCGGCTCCTACAATGAGCAGTTCTTC.

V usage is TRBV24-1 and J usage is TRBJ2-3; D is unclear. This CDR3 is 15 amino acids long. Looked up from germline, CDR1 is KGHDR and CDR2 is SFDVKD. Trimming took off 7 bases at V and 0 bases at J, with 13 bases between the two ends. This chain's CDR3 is CATRPTQTSTDTQYF. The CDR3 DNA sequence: TGTGCCACCAGACCTACACAGACCAGCACAGATACGCAGTATTTT.

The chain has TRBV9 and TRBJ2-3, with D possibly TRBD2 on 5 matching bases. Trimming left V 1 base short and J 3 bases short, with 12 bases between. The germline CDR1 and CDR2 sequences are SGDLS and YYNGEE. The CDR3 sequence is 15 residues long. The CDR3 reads CASSVTSGRTDTQYF. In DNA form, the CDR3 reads TGTGCCAGCAGCGTAACGAGCGGAAGGACAGATACGCAGTATTTT.